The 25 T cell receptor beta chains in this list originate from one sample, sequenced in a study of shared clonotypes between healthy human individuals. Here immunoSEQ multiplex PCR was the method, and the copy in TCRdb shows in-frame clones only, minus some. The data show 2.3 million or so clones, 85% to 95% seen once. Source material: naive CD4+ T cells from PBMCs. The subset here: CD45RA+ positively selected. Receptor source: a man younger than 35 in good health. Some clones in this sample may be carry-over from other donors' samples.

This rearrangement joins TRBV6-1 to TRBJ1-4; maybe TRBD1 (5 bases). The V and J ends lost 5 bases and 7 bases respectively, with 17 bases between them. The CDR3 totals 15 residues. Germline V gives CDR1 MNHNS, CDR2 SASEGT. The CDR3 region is CASSNRDPGVEKLFF. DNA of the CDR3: TGTGCCAGCAGTAACCGGGACCCGGGGGTTGAAAAACTGTTTTTT.

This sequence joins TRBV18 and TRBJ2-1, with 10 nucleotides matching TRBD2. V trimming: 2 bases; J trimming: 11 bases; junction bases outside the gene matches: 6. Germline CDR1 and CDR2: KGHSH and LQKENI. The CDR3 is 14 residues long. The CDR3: CASSPGLADPQQFF. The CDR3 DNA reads TGTGCCAGCTCACCAGGACTAGCGGATCCTCAGCAGTTCTTC.

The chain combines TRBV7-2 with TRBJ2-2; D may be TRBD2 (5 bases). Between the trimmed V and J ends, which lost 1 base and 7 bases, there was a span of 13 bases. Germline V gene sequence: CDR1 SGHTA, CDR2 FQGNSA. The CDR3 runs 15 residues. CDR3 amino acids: CASSLVSGSGGELFF. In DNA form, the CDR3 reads TGTGCCAGCAGCTTAGTCTCGGGGTCGGGCGGGGAGCTGTTTTTT.

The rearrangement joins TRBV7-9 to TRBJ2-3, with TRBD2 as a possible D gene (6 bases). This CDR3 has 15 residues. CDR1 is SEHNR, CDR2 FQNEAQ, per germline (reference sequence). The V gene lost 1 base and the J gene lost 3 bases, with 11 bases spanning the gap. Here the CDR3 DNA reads TGTGCCAGCAGCTTAGAGGGACTTCCAACAGATACGCAGTATTTT. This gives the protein CASSLEGLPTDTQYF. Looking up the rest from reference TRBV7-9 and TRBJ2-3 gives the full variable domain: DTGVSQNPRHKITKRGQNVTFRCDPISEHNRLYWYRQTLGQGPEFLTYFQNEAQLEKSRLLSDRFSAERPKGSFSTLEIQRTEQGDSAMYLCASSLEGLPTDTQYFGPGTRLTVL.

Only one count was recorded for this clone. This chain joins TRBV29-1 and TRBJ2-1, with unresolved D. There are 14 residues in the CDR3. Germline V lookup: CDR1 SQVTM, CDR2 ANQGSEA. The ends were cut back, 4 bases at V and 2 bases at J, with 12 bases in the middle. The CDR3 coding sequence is TGCAGCGTTGCGGGCCGGCCGACCTACAATGAGCAGTTCTTC. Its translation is CSVAGRPTYNEQFF.

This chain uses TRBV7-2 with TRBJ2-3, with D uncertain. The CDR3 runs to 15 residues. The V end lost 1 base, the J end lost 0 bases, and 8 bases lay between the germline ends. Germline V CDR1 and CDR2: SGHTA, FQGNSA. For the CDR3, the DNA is TGTGCCAGCAGCTTAGGGAGACTGAGCACAGATACGCAGTATTTT. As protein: CASSLGRLSTDTQYF.

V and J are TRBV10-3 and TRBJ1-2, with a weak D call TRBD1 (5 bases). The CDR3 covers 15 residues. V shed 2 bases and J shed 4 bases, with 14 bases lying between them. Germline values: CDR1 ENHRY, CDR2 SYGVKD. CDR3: CAISEGWDPSYGYTF. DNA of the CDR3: TGTGCCATCAGTGAGGGATGGGACCCGAGCTATGGCTACACCTTC.

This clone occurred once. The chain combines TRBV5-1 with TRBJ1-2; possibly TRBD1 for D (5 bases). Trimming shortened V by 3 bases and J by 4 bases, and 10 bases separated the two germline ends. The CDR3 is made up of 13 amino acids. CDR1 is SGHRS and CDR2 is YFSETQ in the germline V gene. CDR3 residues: CASSSGLSYGYTF. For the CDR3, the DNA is TGCGCCAGCAGCTCGGGACTGAGCTATGGCTACACCTTC. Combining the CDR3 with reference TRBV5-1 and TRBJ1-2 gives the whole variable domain KAGVTQTPRYLIKTRGQQVTLSCSPISGHRSVSWYQQTPGQGLQFLFEYFSETQRNKGNFPGRFSGRQFSNSRSEMNVSTLELGDSALYLCASSSGLSYGYTFGSGTRLTVV.

The CDR3 DNA reads as TGTGCCAGCAGCTTGCGGCAGGGGGGAGAAAAACTGTTTTTT. Protein: CASSLRQGGEKLFF. The rearrangement joins TRBV5-5 to TRBJ1-4; 7 positions agree with TRBD1. In germline, CDR1 is SGHKS, CDR2 YYEKEE (reference sequence). The V segment lost 1 base and the J segment 8 bases; nucleotides outside the gene matches: 5. The CDR3 is 14 residues long. The full variable domain, with the rest looked up from reference TRBV5-5 and TRBJ1-4, is DAGVTQSPTHLIKTRGQQVTLRCSPISGHKSVSWYQQVLGQGPQFIFQYYEKEERGRGNFPDRFSARQFPNYSSELNVNALLLGDSALYLCASSLRQGGEKLFFGSGTQLSVL.

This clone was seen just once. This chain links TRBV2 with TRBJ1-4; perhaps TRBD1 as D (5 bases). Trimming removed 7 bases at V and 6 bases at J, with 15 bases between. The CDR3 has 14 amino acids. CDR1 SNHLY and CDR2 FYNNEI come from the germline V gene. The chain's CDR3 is CASKNFGGDEKLFF. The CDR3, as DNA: TGTGCCAGCAAAAACTTCGGGGGGGATGAAAAACTGTTTTTT.

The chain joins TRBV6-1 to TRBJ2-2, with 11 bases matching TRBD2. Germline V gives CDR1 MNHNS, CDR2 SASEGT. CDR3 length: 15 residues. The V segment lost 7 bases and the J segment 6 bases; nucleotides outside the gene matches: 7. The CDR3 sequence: CASIQTSGSAGELFF. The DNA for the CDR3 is TGTGCCAGCATCCAAACTAGCGGGAGTGCCGGGGAGCTGTTTTTT.

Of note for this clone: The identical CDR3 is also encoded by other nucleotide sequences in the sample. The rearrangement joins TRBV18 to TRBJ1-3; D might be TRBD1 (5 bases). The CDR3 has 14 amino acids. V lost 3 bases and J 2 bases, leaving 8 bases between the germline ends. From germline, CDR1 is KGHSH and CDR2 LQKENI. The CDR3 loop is CASSPRDAGNTIYF. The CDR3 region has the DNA TGTGCCAGCTCACCTCGGGACGCTGGAAACACCATATATTTT.

Here the CDR3 DNA reads TGTGCCAGCAGCGTCACCACCCTAGCTTCTCCGTTCTTC. Amino acids: CASSVTTLASPFF. V is TRBV9 and J is TRBJ2-1, with a tentative D call TRBD2 (5 bases). This CDR3 has 13 residues. Trimming removed 2 bases at V and 15 bases at J, with 18 bases between. Germline CDR1 SGDLS, CDR2 YYNGEE.

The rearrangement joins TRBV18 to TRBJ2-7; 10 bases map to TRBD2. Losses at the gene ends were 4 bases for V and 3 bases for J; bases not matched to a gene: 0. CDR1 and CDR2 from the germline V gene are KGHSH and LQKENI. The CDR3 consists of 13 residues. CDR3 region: CASSRTSGYEQYF. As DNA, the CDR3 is TGTGCCAGCTCACGGACTAGCGGCTACGAGCAGTACTTC.

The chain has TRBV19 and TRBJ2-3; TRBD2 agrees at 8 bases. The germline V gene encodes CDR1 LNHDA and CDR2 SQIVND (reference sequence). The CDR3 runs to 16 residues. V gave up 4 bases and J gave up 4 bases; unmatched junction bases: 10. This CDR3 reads CASSTVAGYGADTQYF. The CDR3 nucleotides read TGTGCCAGTAGTACAGTAGCGGGATATGGGGCAGATACGCAGTATTTT.

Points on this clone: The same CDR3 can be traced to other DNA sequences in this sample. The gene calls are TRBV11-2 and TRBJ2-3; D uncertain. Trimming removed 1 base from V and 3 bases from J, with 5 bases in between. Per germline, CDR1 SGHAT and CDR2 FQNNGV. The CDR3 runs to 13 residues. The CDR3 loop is CASSLAGTDTQYF. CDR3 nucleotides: TGTGCCAGCAGCTTAGCCGGAACAGATACGCAGTATTTT.

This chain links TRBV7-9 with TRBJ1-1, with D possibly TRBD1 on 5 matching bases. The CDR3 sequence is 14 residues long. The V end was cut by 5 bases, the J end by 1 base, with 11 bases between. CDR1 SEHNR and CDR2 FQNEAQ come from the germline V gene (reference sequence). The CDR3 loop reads CASSHPGRNTEAFF. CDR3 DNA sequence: TGTGCCAGCAGCCACCCAGGGAGGAACACTGAAGCTTTCTTT.

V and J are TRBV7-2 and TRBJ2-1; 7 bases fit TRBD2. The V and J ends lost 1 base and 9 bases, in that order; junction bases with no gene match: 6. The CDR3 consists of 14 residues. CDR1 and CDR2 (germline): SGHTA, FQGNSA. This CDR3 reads CASSLEGLAVEQFF. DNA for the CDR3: TGTGCCAGCAGCTTAGAAGGGCTAGCGGTTGAGCAGTTCTTC.

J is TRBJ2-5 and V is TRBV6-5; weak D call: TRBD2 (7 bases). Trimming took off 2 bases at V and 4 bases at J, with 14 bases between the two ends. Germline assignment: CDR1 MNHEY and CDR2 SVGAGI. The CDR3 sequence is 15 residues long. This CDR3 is CASSYGVGGPETQYF. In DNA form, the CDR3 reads TGTGCCAGCAGTTACGGGGTCGGGGGGCCAGAGACCCAGTACTTC.

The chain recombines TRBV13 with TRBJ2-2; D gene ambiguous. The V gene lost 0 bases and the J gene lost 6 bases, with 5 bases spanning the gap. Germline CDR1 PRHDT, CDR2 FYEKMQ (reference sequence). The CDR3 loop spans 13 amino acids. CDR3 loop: CASSLGGPGELFF. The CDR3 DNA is TGTGCCAGCAGCTTAGGAGGTCCCGGGGAGCTGTTTTTT.

The CDR3 sequence is CASSLQGLDGYTF. The CDR3 nucleotides are TGTGCCAGCAGCTTACAGGGACTGGATGGCTACACCTTC. This chain joins TRBV5-4 and TRBJ1-2; D is perhaps TRBD1 (6 bases). V lost 2 bases and J lost 6, with 11 bases in between. Per the germline V gene, CDR1 is SGHNT and CDR2 is YYREEE (reference sequence). The CDR3 has 13 residues.

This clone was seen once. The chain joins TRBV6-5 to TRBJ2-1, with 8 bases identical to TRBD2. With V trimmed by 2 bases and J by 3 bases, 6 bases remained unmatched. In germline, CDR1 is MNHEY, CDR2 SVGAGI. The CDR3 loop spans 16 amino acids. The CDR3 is CASSYDGLAHYNEQFF. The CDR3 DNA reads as TGTGCCAGCAGTTACGACGGACTAGCCCACTACAATGAGCAGTTCTTC.

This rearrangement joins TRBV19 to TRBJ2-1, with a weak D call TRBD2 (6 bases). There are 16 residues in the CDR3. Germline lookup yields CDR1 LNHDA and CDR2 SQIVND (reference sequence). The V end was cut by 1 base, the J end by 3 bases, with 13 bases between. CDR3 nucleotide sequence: TGTGCCAGTAGTATAGCTAAGGGAGGAGTCTACAATGAGCAGTTCTTC. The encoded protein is CASSIAKGGVYNEQFF.

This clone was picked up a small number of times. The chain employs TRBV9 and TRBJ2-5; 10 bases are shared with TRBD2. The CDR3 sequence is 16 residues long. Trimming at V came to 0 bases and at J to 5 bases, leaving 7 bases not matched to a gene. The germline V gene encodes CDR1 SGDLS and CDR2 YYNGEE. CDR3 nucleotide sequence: TGTGCCAGCAGCGTAGCAGGGACTAGCGTAGGGGAGACCCAGTACTTC. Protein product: CASSVAGTSVGETQYF.

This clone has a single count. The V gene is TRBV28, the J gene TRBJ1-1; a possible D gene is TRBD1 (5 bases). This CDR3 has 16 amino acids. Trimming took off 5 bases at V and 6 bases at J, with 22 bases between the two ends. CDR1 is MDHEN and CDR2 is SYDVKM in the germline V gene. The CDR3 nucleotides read TGTGCCAGCAGTCCCGCCTCGGGGGAGGTAAGCCCTGAAGCTTTCTTT. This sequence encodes CASSPASGEVSPEAFF.